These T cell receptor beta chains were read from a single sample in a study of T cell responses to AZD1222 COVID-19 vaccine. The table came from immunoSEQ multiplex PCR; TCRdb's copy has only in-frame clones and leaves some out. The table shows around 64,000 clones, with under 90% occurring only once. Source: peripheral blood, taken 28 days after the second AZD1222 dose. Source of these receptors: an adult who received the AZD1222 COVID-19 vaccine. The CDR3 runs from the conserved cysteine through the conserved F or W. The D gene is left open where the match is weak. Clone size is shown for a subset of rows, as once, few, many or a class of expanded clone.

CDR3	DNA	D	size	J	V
CASSQDAFRTGYGAFF	TGCGCCAGCAGCCAAGATGCTTTCCGGACAGGGTACGGAGCTTTCTTT	TRBD1	-	TRBJ1-1	TRBV4-3
CASRGAGGVYGYTF	TGTGCCAGCCGAGGGGCAGGGGGTGTCTATGGCTACACCTTC	TRBD1	-	TRBJ1-2	TRBV28
CATQQGAGNTIYF	TGTGCCACGCAACAGGGAGCCGGAAACACCATATATTTT	-	-	TRBJ1-3	TRBV19
CASSYGGGGYTF	TGTGCCAGCAGTTATGGCGGAGGGGGCTACACCTTC	-	few	TRBJ1-2	TRBV6-5
CASRLQVNTEAFF	TGTGCCAGCAGGTTACAGGTGAACACTGAAGCTTTCTTT	-	-	TRBJ1-1	TRBV2
CASSEQGAYTEAFF	TGTGCCAGCAGCGAACAGGGGGCATACACTGAAGCTTTCTTT	TRBD1	few	TRBJ1-1	TRBV7-2
CASSISTDTQYF	TGTGCCAGTAGTATCTCTACAGATACGCAGTATTTT	-	-	TRBJ2-3	TRBV19
CASSPNPTGYETQYF	TGTGCCAGCAGCCCTAACCCCACAGGGTACGAGACCCAGTACTTC	-	-	TRBJ2-5	TRBV4-2
CASTATGRYASTEAFF	TGTGCCAGCACCGCTACAGGGAGGTATGCGAGCACTGAAGCTTTCTTT	-	-	TRBJ1-1	TRBV7-9
CASSGGRSPGTDTQYF	TGTGCCAGCAGTGGGGGACGATCGCCGGGCACAGATACGCAGTATTTT	-	-	TRBJ2-3	TRBV2
CSTLQGALSTEAFF	TGCAGCACACTTCAGGGGGCCCTCTCCACTGAAGCTTTCTTT	TRBD1	once	TRBJ1-1	TRBV29-1
CASSYGESYEQYF	TGTGCCAGCAGTTACGGGGAGTCCTACGAGCAGTACTTC	-	-	TRBJ2-7	TRBV6-5
CASSPEQGARLYGYTF	TGTGCCAGCTCACCCGAACAGGGGGCAAGGCTCTATGGCTACACCTTC	TRBD1	few	TRBJ1-2	TRBV18
CASTPRNTEAFF	TGTGCCAGCACCCCAAGGAACACTGAAGCTTTCTTT	-	-	TRBJ1-1	TRBV6-6
CASSEMGRGQPQHF	TGTGCCAGCAGTGAAATGGGAAGGGGTCAGCCCCAGCATTTT	-	-	TRBJ1-5	TRBV2
CASTVKGTGNEKLFF	TGTGCCAGTACCGTAAAGGGGACAGGGAACGAAAAACTGTTTTTT	TRBD1	-	TRBJ1-4	TRBV19
CASSFGAPYNSPLHF	TGTGCCAGCAGTTTCGGGGCCCCCTATAATTCACCCCTCCACTTT	-	-	TRBJ1-6	TRBV6-6
CASSDRGYPPQHF	TGTGCCAGCAGTGACAGGGGGTACCCGCCCCAGCATTTT	TRBD1	once	TRBJ1-5	TRBV6-1
CASSPGQGHNYGYTF	TGCGCCAGCAGCCCCGGACAGGGGCACAACTATGGCTACACCTTC	TRBD1	-	TRBJ1-2	TRBV4-3
CASRVWGRGVRQETQYF	TGTGCCAGCAGAGTCTGGGGCAGAGGGGTTCGGCAAGAGACCCAGTACTTC	-	-	TRBJ2-5	TRBV11-2
CASSLDNPPDTQYF	TGTGCCAGCAGCTTAGATAATCCGCCAGATACGCAGTATTTT	-	-	TRBJ2-3	TRBV11-2
CASSTTRGTEAFF	TGTGCCAGTAGTACCACTAGGGGCACTGAAGCTTTCTTT	-	-	TRBJ1-1	TRBV19
CASSLARGGLAVAYNEQFF	TGCGCCAGCAGCTTGGCACGGGGGGGACTAGCGGTAGCCTACAATGAGCAGTTCTTC	TRBD2	-	TRBJ2-1	TRBV5-1
CASSQDLVGTGKGYTF	TGCGCCAGCAGCCAAGATCTTGTGGGGACAGGGAAGGGCTACACCTTC	TRBD1	-	TRBJ1-2	TRBV4-1
CASSFAGTPQQYF	TGTGCCAGCAGCTTCGCCGGGACACCCCAGCAGTACTTC	-	-	TRBJ2-7	TRBV7-2
CASMVAANTEAFF	TGTGCCAGCATGGTGGCAGCTAACACTGAAGCTTTCTTT	-	-	TRBJ1-1	TRBV6-5
CASNLSGGSNYEQYF	TGTGCCAGCAATCTATCAGGGGGTTCGAATTACGAGCAGTACTTC	TRBD1	-	TRBJ2-7	TRBV6-5
CASSLPQYRGNTEAFF	TGTGCCAGCAGCTTGCCCCAATACAGGGGGAACACTGAAGCTTTCTTT	TRBD1	-	TRBJ1-1	TRBV5-4
CASSQERQGLDTQYF	TGCGCCAGCAGCCAAGAAAGACAGGGCTTAGATACGCAGTATTTT	TRBD1	-	TRBJ2-3	TRBV4-3
CASSQGVAGMNQPQHF	TGCGCCAGCAGCCAAGGCGTCGCAGGAATGAATCAGCCCCAGCATTTT	-	-	TRBJ1-5	TRBV4-3
CASSPQGNYGYTF	TGTGCCAGCTCACCACAGGGGAACTATGGCTACACCTTC	-	few	TRBJ1-2	TRBV18
CASSLAAGQGYEKLFF	TGTGCCAGCAGCTTAGCTGCGGGACAGGGCTATGAAAAACTGTTTTTT	TRBD1	-	TRBJ1-4	TRBV7-2
CAIHTGTEAFF	TGTGCCATCCATACCGGGACTGAAGCTTTCTTT	-	-	TRBJ1-1	TRBV15
CASSFGDSNAYEQYF	TGTGCCAGCAGCTTCGGGGACAGCAACGCCTACGAGCAGTACTTC	TRBD1	-	TRBJ2-7	TRBV11-3
CASSQDPGTGTDEAFF	TGTGCCAGCAGCCAAGATCCCGGGACAGGCACCGATGAAGCTTTCTTT	TRBD1	-	TRBJ1-1	TRBV4-2
CASSLQGSEAFF	TGTGCCAGCAGCCTACAGGGATCTGAAGCTTTCTTT	-	once	TRBJ1-1	TRBV2
CASSLVWGANEQFF	TGTGCCAGCAGCTTAGTGTGGGGGGCGAATGAGCAGTTCTTC	-	-	TRBJ2-1	TRBV7-9
CASSLGQGAGEQYF	TGTGCCAGCAGCTTGGGACAGGGGGCAGGCGAGCAGTACTTC	TRBD1	-	TRBJ2-7	TRBV7-9
CASSLVGQGALTGELFF	TGTGCCAGCAGCTTGGTGGGACAGGGGGCGCTCACCGGGGAGCTGTTTTTT	TRBD1	-	TRBJ2-2	TRBV5-4
CASSQDVRAEGNTIYF	TGCGCCAGCAGCCAAGATGTAAGGGCGGAGGGAAACACCATATATTTT	-	-	TRBJ1-3	TRBV4-3
CASSVDGSGGPQETQYF	TGTGCCAGCAGCGTAGATGGTAGCGGGGGACCTCAAGAGACCCAGTACTTC	TRBD2	-	TRBJ2-5	TRBV9
CSVEGGWGMNTEAFF	TGCAGCGTTGAAGGGGGGTGGGGAATGAACACTGAAGCTTTCTTT	-	-	TRBJ1-1	TRBV29-1
CATSRGTGTTGELFF	TGTGCCACCAGTCGTGGGACAGGGACCACCGGGGAGCTGTTTTTT	TRBD1	-	TRBJ2-2	TRBV24-1
CASSSFQTNEKLFF	TGTGCCAGCAGCTCGTTTCAAACTAATGAAAAACTGTTTTTT	-	once	TRBJ1-4	TRBV7-2
CASRWVGNTEAFF	TGTGCCAGCAGATGGGTAGGAAACACTGAAGCTTTCTTT	-	-	TRBJ1-1	TRBV6-5
CASSPQGAHTEAFF	TGTGCCAGCTCACCACAGGGGGCGCACACTGAAGCTTTCTTT	TRBD1	-	TRBJ1-1	TRBV18